Many counts were recorded for the clone carrying this TCR beta chain. Antigen specificity is unknown. This entry comes from a study of T cell responses to AZD1222 COVID-19 vaccine. Study summary: Pooling covered second doses at about 4 or about 12 weeks.

Sequencing used immunoSEQ multiplex PCR; TCRdb keeps in-frame clones, though not all of them. Among over 65,000 clones listed, around 80% were seen once. General observations from the study: All repertoire sampling was performed exclusively after the peak T cell response. There were mostly white British donors and more females than males, and clonal diversity was possibly underestimated.

Germline assignment: CDR1 KGHSH and CDR2 LQKENI. Trimming took off 4 bases at V and 2 bases at J, with 4 bases between the two ends. This CDR3 region has 12 residues. The source was peripheral blood, collected on day 0 of AZD1222 vaccination. This receptor was identified in an adult in good health. The chain combines TRBV18 with TRBJ2-3; no definite D call. In nucleotides, the CDR3 is TGTGCCAGCTCACAATACACAGATACGCAGTATTTT. Translating it yields CASSQYTDTQYF.